Listed here are 5 T cell receptor beta chains from one sample, sequenced in a study of blood T cells in healthy people across ages. A sample-barcoded 5' primer and a J-beta primer mix were used in a second PCR of roughly 7 to 11 cycles. In TCRdb, the 5' RACE reads were re-called with MiXCR into one record per CDR3 protein. The table includes 600,000 to 800,000 distinct CDR3 sequences, around 50% detected once. The source material was blood. Source of these receptors: a woman of 80 years or more in good health.

The J gene is TRBJ2-7, the V gene TRBV5-1; 7 nucleotides match TRBD2. V was clipped by 4 bases and J by 5 bases; unmatched bases: 21. The CDR3 totals 18 residues. Germline assignment: CDR1 SGHRS and CDR2 YFSETQ. The CDR3 sequence is CASSPGLATVAGHDEQYF. For the CDR3, the DNA is TGCGCCAGCAGCCCGGGGTTGGCCACTGTAGCGGGTCACGACGAGCAGTACTTC.

For this clonotype: A much larger clone differs from this one at a single base, so this may be a read error. The chain combines TRBV12-3 or TRBV12-4 with TRBJ1-2; D is perhaps TRBD1 (5 bases). The CDR3 is made up of 14 amino acids. The V and J ends lost 6 bases and 2 bases respectively, with 13 bases between them. The CDR3 bases are TGTGCCAGCAGGAAGGGACGGGGAAACTATGGCTACACCTTC. This encodes CASRKGRGNYGYTF.

The chain joins TRBV6-5 to TRBJ1-6, with 8 positions matching TRBD1. This CDR3 region has 14 residues. With V trimmed by 6 bases and J by 10 bases, 8 bases remained unmatched. Germline-derived CDR1 and CDR2 are MNHEY and SVGAGI. The CDR3 here is CASSLQGGQSPLHF. The CDR3 DNA reads as TGTGCCAGCAGCTTACAGGGGGGGCAGTCACCCCTCCACTTT.

This clonotype has at least ten counts. The J gene is TRBJ1-4, the V gene TRBV3-1; tentatively, D is TRBD1 (6 bases). The CDR3 has 15 residues. V dropped 4 bases and J dropped 4 bases, with 13 bases sitting between them. The germline gives CDR1 LGHDT, CDR2 YNNKEL (reference sequence). The CDR3 reads CASSPLWGLNEKLFF. The CDR3 bases are TGTGCCAGCAGCCCCCTTTGGGGGCTTAATGAAAAACTGTTTTTT. The whole variable domain, filled in from reference TRBV3-1 and TRBJ1-4, reads DTAVSQTPKYLVTQMGNDKSIKCEQNLGHDTMYWYKQDSKKFLKIMFSYNNKELIINETVPNRFSPKSPDKAHLNLHINSLELGDSAVYFCASSPLWGLNEKLFFGSGTQLSVL.

This sequence joins TRBV6-6 and TRBJ2-3; TRBD1 matches at 7 bases. The ends lost 6 bases at V and 0 bases at J; junction bases unmatched: 12. Germline loops: CDR1 MNHNY, CDR2 SVGAGI (reference sequence). CDR3 length: 17 residues. This CDR3 reads CASSRGQLATSTDTQYF. The CDR3 DNA sequence: TGTGCCAGCAGCCGGGGACAGCTTGCTACTAGCACAGATACGCAGTATTTT.